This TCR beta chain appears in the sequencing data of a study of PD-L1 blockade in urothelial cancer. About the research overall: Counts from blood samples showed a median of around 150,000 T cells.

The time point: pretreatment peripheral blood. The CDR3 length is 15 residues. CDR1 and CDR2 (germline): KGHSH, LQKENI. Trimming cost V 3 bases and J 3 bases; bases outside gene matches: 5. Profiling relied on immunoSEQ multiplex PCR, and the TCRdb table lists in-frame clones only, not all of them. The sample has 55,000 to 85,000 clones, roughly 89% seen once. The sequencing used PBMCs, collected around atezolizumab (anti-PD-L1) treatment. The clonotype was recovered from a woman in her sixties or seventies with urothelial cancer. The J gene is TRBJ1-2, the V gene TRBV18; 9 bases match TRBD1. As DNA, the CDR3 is TGTGCCAGCTCACCTGAACAGGGGGCTCACTATGGCTACACCTTC. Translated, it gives CASSPEQGAHYGYTF.